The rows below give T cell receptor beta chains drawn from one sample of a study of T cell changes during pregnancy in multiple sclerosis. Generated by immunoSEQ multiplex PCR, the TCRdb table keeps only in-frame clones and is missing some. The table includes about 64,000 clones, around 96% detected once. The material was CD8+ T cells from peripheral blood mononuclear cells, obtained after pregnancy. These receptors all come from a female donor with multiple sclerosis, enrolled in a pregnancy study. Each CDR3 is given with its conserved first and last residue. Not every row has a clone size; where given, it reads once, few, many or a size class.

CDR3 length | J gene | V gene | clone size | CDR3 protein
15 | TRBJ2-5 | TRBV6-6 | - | CASSYGLADQETQYF
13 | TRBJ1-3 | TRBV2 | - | CASSRGLGNTIYF
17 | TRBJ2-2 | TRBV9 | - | CASSVSSGRANTGELFF
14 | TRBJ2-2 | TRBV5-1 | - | CASSSFSNTGELFF
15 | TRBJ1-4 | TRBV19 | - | CASSLWGSEDEKLFF
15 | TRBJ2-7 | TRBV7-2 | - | CASSPSRGAGYEQYF
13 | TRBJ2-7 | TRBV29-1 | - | CSVEVGTPYEQYF
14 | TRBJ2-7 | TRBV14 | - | CASSPHNLPGEQYF
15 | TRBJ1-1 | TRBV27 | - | CASSLVQGLFTEAFF
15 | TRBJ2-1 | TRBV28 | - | CASSPTGLDYNEQFF
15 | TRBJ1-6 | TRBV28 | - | CASSLKDRGGSPLHF
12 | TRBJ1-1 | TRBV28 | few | CASSLGRTEAFF
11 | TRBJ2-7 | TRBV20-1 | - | CSARDLLEQYF
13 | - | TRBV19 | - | CASSIGLYYEQYF
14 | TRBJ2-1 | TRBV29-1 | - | CSDHLGTKGNEQFF
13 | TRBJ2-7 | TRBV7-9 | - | CASSPRTNYEQYF
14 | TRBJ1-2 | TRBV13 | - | CASSTTGGLNGYTF
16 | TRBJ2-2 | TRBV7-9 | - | CASSYAPSGGTGELFF
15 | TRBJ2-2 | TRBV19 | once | CASSIAGGGTGELFF
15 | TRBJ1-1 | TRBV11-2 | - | CASSKQGSLNTEAFF
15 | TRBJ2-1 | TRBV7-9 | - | CASRPPGLAGVEQFF
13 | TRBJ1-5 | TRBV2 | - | CASSDLADQPQHF
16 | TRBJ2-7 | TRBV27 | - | CASKAWQGQVCYEQYF
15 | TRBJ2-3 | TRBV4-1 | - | CASSGGQGGPDTQYF
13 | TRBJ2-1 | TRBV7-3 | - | CASSLDNHNEQFF
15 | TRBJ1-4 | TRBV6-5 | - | CASSYSGSGGQELFF
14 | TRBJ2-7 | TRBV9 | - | CASSLRPGGDEQYF
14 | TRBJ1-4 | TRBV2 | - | CASSYLGSGEKLFF